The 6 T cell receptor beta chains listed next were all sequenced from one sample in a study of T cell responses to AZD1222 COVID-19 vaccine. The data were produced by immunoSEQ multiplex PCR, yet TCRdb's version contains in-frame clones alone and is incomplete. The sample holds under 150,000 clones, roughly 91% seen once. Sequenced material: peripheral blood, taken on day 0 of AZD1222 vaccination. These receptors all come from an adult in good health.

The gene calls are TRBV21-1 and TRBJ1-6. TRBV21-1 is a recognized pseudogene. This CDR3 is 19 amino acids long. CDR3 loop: CASRDVRFHRGSYNSPLHF. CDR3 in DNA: TGTGCCAGCAGGGACGTGAGGTTTCACCGTGGCTCCTATAATTCACCCCTCCACTTT.

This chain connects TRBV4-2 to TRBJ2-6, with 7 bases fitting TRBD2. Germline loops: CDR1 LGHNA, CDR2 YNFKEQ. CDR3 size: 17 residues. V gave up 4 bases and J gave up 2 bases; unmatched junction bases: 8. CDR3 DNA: TGTGCCAGCAGCCCCCCAGGGAGGGCGACTGGGGCCAACGTCCTGACTTTC. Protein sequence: CASSPPGRATGANVLTF.

The CDR3 bases are TGCGCCAGCAGCCCGGAGGCCGACAACTATGGCTACACCTTC. Its protein product is CASSPEADNYGYTF. The rearrangement joins TRBV5-1 to TRBJ1-2; D unresolved. CDR1 is SGHRS, CDR2 YFSETQ, per germline. Trimming left V 4 bases short and J 2 bases short, with 12 bases between. The CDR3 runs to 14 residues.

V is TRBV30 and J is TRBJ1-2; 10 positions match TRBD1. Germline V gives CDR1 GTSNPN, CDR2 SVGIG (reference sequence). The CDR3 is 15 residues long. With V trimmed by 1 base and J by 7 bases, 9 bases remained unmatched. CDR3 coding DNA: TGTGCCTGGAGTGGGGGGACAGGGGTAGGTGGTGGCTACACCTTC. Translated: CAWSGGTGVGGGYTF.

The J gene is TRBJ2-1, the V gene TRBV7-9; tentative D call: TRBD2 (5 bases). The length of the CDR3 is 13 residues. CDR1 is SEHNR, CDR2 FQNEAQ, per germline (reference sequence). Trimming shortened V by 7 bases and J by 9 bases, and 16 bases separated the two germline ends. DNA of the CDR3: TGTGCCAGCACGGCCGGGGTGGGTAGTGAGCAGTTCTTC. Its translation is CASTAGVGSEQFF.

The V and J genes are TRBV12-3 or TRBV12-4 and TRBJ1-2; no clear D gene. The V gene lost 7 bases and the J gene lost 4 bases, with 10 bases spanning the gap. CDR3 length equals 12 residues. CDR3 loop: CASNSRGYGYTF. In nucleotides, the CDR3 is TGTGCCAGCAACTCTCGGGGCTATGGCTACACCTTC.